This TCR beta chain was sequenced during a study of graft-versus-host responses after intestinal transplantation. Whole-study context: Transplantation in recipients was multivisceral, liver-intestinal, or isolated intestinal.

The CDR3 totals 16 residues. In germline, CDR1 is SGDLS, CDR2 YYNGEE. V shed 0 bases and J shed 3 bases, with 13 bases lying between them. Overall study findings and caveats: Early after transplant, HvG declines were associated with peak levels of circulating GvH clones.

Details on this clone: Its antigen is still unknown.

The data were produced by immunoSEQ multiplex PCR, yet TCRdb's version contains in-frame clones alone and is incomplete. This repertoire shows about 40,000 clones, roughly 93% found once; its top ten account for around 3.6%. The sample was PBMCs, taken almost 750 days after intestinal transplantation. This receptor was identified in a human patient who received an intestinal transplant, so some T cells may come from the graft donor. The J gene is TRBJ2-1, the V gene TRBV9; D is perhaps TRBD2 (6 bases). CDR3 protein: CASSVGGGNNYNEQFF. As DNA, the CDR3 is TGTGCCAGCAGCGTAGGGGGCGGGAACAACTACAATGAGCAGTTCTTC.